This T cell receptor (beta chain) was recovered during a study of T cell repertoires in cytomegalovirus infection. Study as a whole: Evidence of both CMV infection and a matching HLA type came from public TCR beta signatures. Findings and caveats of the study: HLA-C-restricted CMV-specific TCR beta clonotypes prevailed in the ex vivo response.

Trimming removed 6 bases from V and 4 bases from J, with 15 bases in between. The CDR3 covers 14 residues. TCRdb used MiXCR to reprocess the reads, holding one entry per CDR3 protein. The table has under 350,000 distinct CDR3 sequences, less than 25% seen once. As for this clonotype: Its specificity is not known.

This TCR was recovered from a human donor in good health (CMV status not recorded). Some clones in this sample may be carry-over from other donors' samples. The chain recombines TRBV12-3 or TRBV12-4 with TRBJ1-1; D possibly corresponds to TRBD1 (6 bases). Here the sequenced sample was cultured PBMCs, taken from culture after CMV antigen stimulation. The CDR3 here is CASRGSGVSTEAFF. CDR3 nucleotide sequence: TGTGCCAGCAGGGGCTCAGGGGTTAGCACTGAAGCTTTCTTT.